This passage covers 20 T cell receptor beta chains from one sample sequenced in a study of T cell changes during pregnancy in multiple sclerosis (dated by TCRdb to between 2019 and 2020). Receptor amplification or capture employed the immunoSEQ multiplex PCR assay. Drawn from immuneACCESS, this table holds only the in-frame rearrangements with V and J called that TCRdb kept. Clones are partly lost; checked studies trace under half to an unresolved V gene and leave the rest unexplained. This sample holds over 45,000 clones; roughly 92% were observed only once. 0.9% to 1% of the sample rests with the top ten. Source: CD4+ T cells from peripheral blood mononuclear cells, taken in the second trimester of pregnancy. These receptors all come from a female donor in good health, enrolled as a control in a pregnancy study.

This chain uses TRBV2 with TRBJ2-7; D remains unclear. Between the trimmed V and J ends, which lost 4 bases and 0 bases, there was a span of 13 bases. Germline CDR1 is SNHLY and CDR2 is FYNNEI. The CDR3 covers 15 residues. CDR3 sequence reads: CASSGWASSSYEQYF. The CDR3, as DNA: TGTGCCAGCAGTGGGTGGGCCTCGAGCTCCTACGAGCAGTACTTC.

The CDR3 region is CASSTPGPRGTEAFF. CDR3 in DNA: TGTGCCAGCAGTACCCCGGGACCGCGGGGGACTGAAGCTTTCTTT. The rearrangement joins TRBV27 to TRBJ1-1; tentatively, D is TRBD1 (5 bases). CDR1 and CDR2 (germline): MNHEY, SMNVEV (reference sequence). Trimming pared 5 bases from V and 5 bases from J, leaving 18 bases between. CDR3 length: 15 residues.

This clone came up a few times. This chain joins TRBV5-6 and TRBJ2-1, with 11 bases fitting TRBD2. Germline V gives CDR1 SGHDT, CDR2 YYEEEE. There are 18 residues in the CDR3. V dropped 4 bases and J dropped 5; count of bases not matched to a gene: 14. CDR3 DNA: TGTGCCAGCAGCATCGACACTAGCGGGGGTTGGAGCCACAATGAGCAGTTCTTC. Amino acid sequence: CASSIDTSGGWSHNEQFF. Full variable domain (rest looked up from reference TRBV5-6 and TRBJ2-1): DAGVTQSPTHLIKTRGQQVTLRCSPKSGHDTVSWYQQALGQGPQFIFQYYEEEERQRGNFPDRFSGHQFPNYSSELNVNALLLGDSALYLCASSIDTSGGWSHNEQFFGPGTRLTVL.

V is TRBV12-2 and J is TRBJ2-1; the D segment call TRBD2 is taken from the table without a DNA check. TRBV12-2 has pseudogene status. CDR3 size: 15 residues. The CDR3 coding sequence is TGTGCAAGTCGCTTAGCAGGACTGCCCTACAATGAGCAGTTCTTC. Amino acids: CASRLAGLPYNEQFF.

A single count supports this clone. This chain links TRBV4-1 with TRBJ2-7; 8 bases are shared with TRBD2. The ends lost 5 bases at V and 6 bases at J; junction bases unmatched: 12. Germline assignment: CDR1 MGHRA and CDR2 YSYEKL. The CDR3 consists of 15 residues. The CDR3 DNA is TGCGCCAGCAGCACCCGGAGTAGCGGGACACTCGAGCAGTACTTC. Translated: CASSTRSSGTLEQYF.

The J gene is TRBJ2-7, the V gene TRBV28; D possibly corresponds to TRBD2 (5 bases). The V and J ends lost 3 bases and 4 bases respectively, with 13 bases between them. CDR1 and CDR2 (germline): MDHEN, SYDVKM. This CDR3 comprises 14 residues. The CDR3 coding sequence is TGTGCCAGCAGTTTGAGCGGCAACTCTTACGAGCAGTACTTC. This sequence encodes CASSLSGNSYEQYF.

This chain joins TRBV6-5 and TRBJ2-4, with 7 positions matching TRBD1. Unmatched junction bases numbered 14, after V lost 6 bases and J lost 12 bases. The germline CDR1 and CDR2 sequences are MNHEY and SVGAGI. The CDR3 has 14 residues. In DNA, the CDR3 is TGTGCCAGCAGACAACAGGGGCGTGAGGTGGCTCAGTACTTC. As protein: CASRQQGREVAQYF.

The J gene is TRBJ1-1, the V gene TRBV6-5; D may be TRBD1 (5 bases). The CDR3 runs 13 residues. Germline-derived CDR1 and CDR2 are MNHEY and SVGAGI. V lost 1 base, J lost 4 bases, and 7 bases lay in between. In nucleotides, the CDR3 is TGTGCCAGCAGTTACTATAGGGGCACTGAAGCTTTCTTT. Translation: CASSYYRGTEAFF.

The genes are TRBV28 and TRBJ2-1; TRBD1 is a possible D gene (6 bases). The CDR3 runs 15 residues. The V gene's germline CDR1 is MDHEN and CDR2 SYDVKM. The germline V and J ends were trimmed by 4 bases and 4 bases, with 14 bases remaining between them. CDR3 sequence reads: CASSSWAGTYNEQFF. The CDR3 DNA reads TGTGCCAGCAGTTCCTGGGCCGGGACATACAATGAGCAGTTCTTC.

The sample holds a few counts of this clone. The chain links TRBV30 to TRBJ2-2; tentative D call: TRBD2 (6 bases). CDR1 is GTSNPN, CDR2 SVGIG, per germline (reference sequence). Trimming took off 8 bases at V and 3 bases at J, with 13 bases between the two ends. The CDR3 is 13 residues long. CDR3 loop: CARGFQYTGELFF. The CDR3 nucleotides are TGTGCCCGGGGGTTTCAGTACACCGGGGAGCTGTTTTTT.

The chain links TRBV5-6 to TRBJ2-7; 8 bases map to TRBD1. J lost 7 bases, V lost 4 bases, and 13 bases had no gene match. CDR3 length: 15 amino acids. Germline CDR1 is SGHDT and CDR2 is YYEEEE. The CDR3 bases are TGTGCCAGCAGCCATTCGTGGGACAGGTTCTCGGAGCAGTACTTC. It encodes CASSHSWDRFSEQYF.

This sequence joins TRBV28 and TRBJ1-4, with D perhaps TRBD1 (6 bases). CDR3 length equals 16 residues. Germline V gene data show CDR1 as MDHEN and CDR2 as SYDVKM. V was clipped by 6 bases and J by 0 bases, with 14 bases between them. DNA of the CDR3: TGTGCCAGCAGCCGCTCGTGGACAGCAACTAATGAAAAACTGTTTTTT. It specifies CASSRSWTATNEKLFF.

This clone appeared once. CDR3 coding DNA: TGCGCCAGCAGAGAGATGCCTACTAGCAATCAGCCCCAGCATTTT. This sequence encodes CASREMPTSNQPQHF. The chain employs TRBV5-1 and TRBJ1-5; D is ambiguous. Trimming shortened V by 5 bases and J by 0 bases, and 12 bases separated the two germline ends. CDR3 size: 15 residues. Germline-derived CDR1 and CDR2 are SGHRS and YFSETQ.

The chain joins TRBV29-1 to TRBJ2-7; a weak D match, TRBD2 (5 bases). Between the trimmed V and J ends, which lost 5 bases and 0 bases, there was a span of 14 bases. CDR3 length equals 14 residues. Germline lookup yields CDR1 SQVTM and CDR2 ANQGSEA. In DNA, the CDR3 is TGCAGCGTTAAGGTTTTTAGCGACTCCTACGAGCAGTACTTC. Amino acid sequence: CSVKVFSDSYEQYF.

The CDR3 region is CSAPRGKGYTF. The CDR3 DNA follows: TGCAGTGCTCCACGGGGGAAGGGCTACACCTTC. This sequence joins TRBV20-1 and TRBJ1-2, with D possibly TRBD1 on 5 matching bases. CDR3 length equals 11 residues. Per germline, CDR1 DFQATT and CDR2 SNEGSKA (reference sequence). Trimming removed 5 bases from V and 8 bases from J, with 12 bases in between.

A word on this clone: The junction does not match germline at one end; this may be a read error. This chain connects TRBV2 to TRBJ1-6; D is unclear. Germline V lookup: CDR1 SNHLY, CDR2 FYNNEI. The length of the CDR3 is 15 residues. CDR3 DNA: TGTGCCGGCAGCGGGGTTCGCTCCTATAATTCACCCCTCCACTTT. Translated: CAGSGVRSYNSPLHF.

The chain is built from TRBV6-5 and TRBJ2-5; TRBD1 is a possible D gene (6 bases). CDR1 is MNHEY, CDR2 SVGAGI, per germline. The V and J ends lost 0 bases and 5 bases respectively, with 13 bases between them. The CDR3 consists of 15 residues. CDR3: CASSYSKQGPETQYF. CDR3 sequence (DNA): TGTGCCAGCAGTTACTCGAAACAGGGCCCCGAGACCCAGTACTTC.

The chain carries TRBV11-3 and TRBJ2-3; 11 bases map to TRBD2. Germline V lookup: CDR1 SGHNT, CDR2 YENEEA. The V segment lost 3 bases and the J segment 0 bases; nucleotides outside the gene matches: 11. CDR3 length: 19 residues. The CDR3 region has the DNA TGTGCCAGCAGCTTGGGACTAGCGGTTGGAGGGAGGAGCACAGATACGCAGTATTTT. Its protein is CASSLGLAVGGRSTDTQYF.

CDR3 sequence (DNA): TGCGCCAGCAGCCAAGATAGACACCATAATTCACCCCTCCACTTT. Translation: CASSQDRHHNSPLHF. The genes are TRBV4-3 and TRBJ1-6; D not certain. This CDR3 is 15 amino acids long. Trimming shortened V by 0 bases and J by 5 bases, and 8 bases separated the two germline ends. CDR1 is LGHNA, CDR2 YSLEER, per germline.

This chain's CDR3 is CASRSGTGSYGYTF. The DNA of the CDR3 is TGCGCCAGCAGATCCGGGACAGGGAGCTATGGCTACACCTTC. The gene calls are TRBV5-1 and TRBJ1-2; 9 positions match TRBD1. CDR3 length equals 14 residues. Trimming removed 5 bases from V and 4 bases from J; junction bases left unmatched: 6. Germline CDR1 and CDR2: SGHRS and YFSETQ.